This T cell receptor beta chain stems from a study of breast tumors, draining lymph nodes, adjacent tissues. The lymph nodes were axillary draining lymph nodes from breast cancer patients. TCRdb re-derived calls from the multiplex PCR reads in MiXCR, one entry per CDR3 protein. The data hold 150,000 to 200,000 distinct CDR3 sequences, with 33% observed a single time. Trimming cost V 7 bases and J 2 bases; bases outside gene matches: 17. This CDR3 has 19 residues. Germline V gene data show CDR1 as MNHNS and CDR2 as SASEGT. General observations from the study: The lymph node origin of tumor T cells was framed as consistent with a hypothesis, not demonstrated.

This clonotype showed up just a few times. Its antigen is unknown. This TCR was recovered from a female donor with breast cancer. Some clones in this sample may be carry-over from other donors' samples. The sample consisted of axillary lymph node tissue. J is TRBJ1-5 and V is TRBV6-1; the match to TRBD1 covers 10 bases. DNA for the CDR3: TGTGCCAGCACCGACGAGGGACAGGGGCGCTTCTCGGGCAATCAGCCCCAGCATTTT. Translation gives CASTDEGQGRFSGNQPQHF.